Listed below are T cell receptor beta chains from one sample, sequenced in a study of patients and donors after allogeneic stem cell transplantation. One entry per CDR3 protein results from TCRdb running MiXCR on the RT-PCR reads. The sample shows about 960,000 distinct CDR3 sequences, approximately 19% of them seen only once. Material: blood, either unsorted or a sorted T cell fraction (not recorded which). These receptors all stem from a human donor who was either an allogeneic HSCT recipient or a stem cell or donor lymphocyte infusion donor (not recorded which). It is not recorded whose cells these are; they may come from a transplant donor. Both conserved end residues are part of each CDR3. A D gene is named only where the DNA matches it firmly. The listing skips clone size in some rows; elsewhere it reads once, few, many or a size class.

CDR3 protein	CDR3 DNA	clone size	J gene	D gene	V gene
CASSYLRTSGTDTQYF	TGTGCCAGCAGTTACTTGCGGACTAGCGGCACAGATACGCAGTATTTT	.	TRBJ2-3	TRBD2	TRBV6-5
CASSLWKFPPDTQYF	TGTGCCAGCAGCTTGTGGAAGTTTCCCCCAGATACGCAGTATTTT	few	TRBJ2-3	.	TRBV5-6
CASSPGQATGETQYF	TGTGCCAGCAGCCCAGGACAGGCGACGGGTGAGACCCAGTACTTC	.	TRBJ2-5	TRBD1	TRBV7-9
CASSSIKQFF	TGTGCCAGCAGCTCTATAAAGCAGTTCTTC	.	TRBJ2-1	.	TRBV7-9
CASSRQGFREQYF	TGTGCCAGCAGTCGACAGGGCTTCCGCGAGCAGTACTTC	.	TRBJ2-7	TRBD1	TRBV2
CASSVGTRGLSSYNSPLHF	TGTGCCAGCAGCGTCGGGACACGTGGGTTAAGCTCCTATAATTCACCCCTCCACTTT	few	TRBJ1-6	.	TRBV9
CASSFERGGHNEQFF	TGTGCCAGCAGTTTCGAGCGGGGGGGCCACAATGAGCAGTTCTTC	few	TRBJ2-1	TRBD2	TRBV12-3/TRBV12-4
CATSRDDKRGTDTQYF	TGTGCCACCAGCAGAGATGACAAGCGGGGCACAGATACGCAGTATTTT	.	TRBJ2-3	.	TRBV15
CASSQEDLGGWYNEQFF	TGTGCCAGCAGCCAAGAAGATCTGGGGGGCTGGTACAATGAGCAGTTCTTC	few	TRBJ2-1	.	TRBV3-1
CASSATSGNHYNEQFF	TGTGCCAGCAGCGCAACTAGCGGGAACCATTACAATGAGCAGTTCTTC	.	TRBJ2-1	TRBD2	TRBV6-1
CASSLLYTDTRPRQETQYF	TGTGCCAGCAGTTTACTATATACTGACACCCGTCCCCGACAAGAGACCCAGTACTTC	few	TRBJ2-5	.	TRBV28
CASSLFGKGGGAVGTDTQYF	TGTGCCAGCAGCTTATTCGGGAAGGGAGGAGGGGCCGTTGGGACAGATACGCAGTATTTT	.	TRBJ2-3	.	TRBV11-2
CASSQLTGLNDTF	TGTGCCAGCAGTCAATTGACAGGGTTAAACGACACCTTC	few	TRBJ1-2	TRBD1	TRBV28
CASSIGQGGTDTQYF	TGTGCCAGCAGCATAGGACAGGGGGGCACAGATACGCAGTATTTT	few	TRBJ2-3	TRBD1	TRBV5-5
CASAEGTALYEQYF	TGTGCCAGCGCTGAGGGGACAGCCCTATACGAGCAGTACTTC	.	TRBJ2-7	TRBD1	TRBV12-3/TRBV12-4
CASSVTRTSGSYNEQFF	TGTGCCAGCAGCGTAACTCGGACTAGCGGATCCTACAATGAGCAGTTCTTC	few	TRBJ2-1	TRBD2	TRBV9
CASSRGERNTEAFF	TGCGCCAGCAGCAGGGGGGAGAGGAACACTGAAGCTTTCTTT	few	TRBJ1-1	.	TRBV4-1
CSASYGDYSNQPQHF	TGCAGTGCTAGCTACGGAGACTATAGCAATCAGCCCCAGCATTTT	.	TRBJ1-5	.	TRBV20-1
CASSLAGGGGRETQYF	TGTGCCAGCAGCTTAGCGGGGGGCGGGGGCCGTGAGACCCAGTACTTC	.	TRBJ2-5	.	TRBV7-2
CASSQHHFSGANVLTF	TGTGCCAGCAGTCAGCACCACTTTTCTGGGGCCAACGTCCTGACTTTC	.	TRBJ2-6	.	TRBV12-3/TRBV12-4
CASSLVTPIYTF	TGTGCCAGCAGTTTAGTTACGCCCATCTACACCTTC	many	TRBJ1-2	.	TRBV12-3/TRBV12-4
CASSLGAMGRVHTEAFF	TGTGCCAGCAGTTTGGGGGCGATGGGGCGGGTTCACACTGAAGCTTTCTTT	few	TRBJ1-1	.	TRBV12-3/TRBV12-4
CATSVVPASTDTQYF	TGTGCCACCAGTGTGGTCCCTGCTAGCACAGATACGCAGTATTTT	.	TRBJ2-3	.	TRBV15
CSASPLGSSGGYTF	TGCAGTGCTAGTCCCCTGGGCTCTTCGGGTGGCTACACCTTC	few	TRBJ1-2	.	TRBV20-1
CSAPDGGAKGYTF	TGCAGTGCCCCGGATGGGGGGGCTAAAGGCTACACCTTC	few	TRBJ1-2	.	TRBV20-1
CSASDRAETQYF	TGCAGTGCTTCGGACAGGGCGGAGACCCAGTACTTC	many	TRBJ2-5	TRBD1	TRBV20-1
CASSTGTGSHEQYF	TGCGCCAGCAGCACCGGGACAGGGTCCCACGAGCAGTACTTC	.	TRBJ2-7	TRBD1	TRBV5-1